This T cell receptor beta chain was observed in a study of naive and memory T cell subsets. Findings of the study overall: Far more TCRs reportedly came from tuberculin skin test site biopsies.

Specified treatment: skin biopsy from PPD injection site in Mantoux-positive individual. Cells were not sorted; total RNA input targeted roughly 1 to 1000 ng. A UMI-containing oligonucleotide was joined by 3' ligation to the TCR cDNA template. Biopsied sites were PPD injections in people with a positive Mantoux test. For blood and skin samples, reverse transcription used TCR alpha and beta constant primers. Four PCR rounds used nested alpha and beta constant region primers plus the SP2 primer. TCRdb re-analysed the UMI-ligation and nested PCR reads in MiXCR, keeping a single row per CDR3 protein. The sample carries about 20,000 distinct CDR3 sequences, less than 9.5% recorded once. Notes on this clonotype: Its antigen is not identified.

With 0 bases removed from V and 7 bases from J, the gap between germline ends came to 7 bases. Germline V CDR1 and CDR2: SGDLS, YYNGEE. The CDR3 length is 13 residues. The chain carries TRBV9 and TRBJ2-2; D call uncertain. The TCR sequence derives from an adult in good health. Sample: skin, taken from a tuberculin skin test site. CDR3 in DNA: TGTGCCAGCAGCGTAGCCCCTGTCGGGGAGCTGTTTTTT. Translation gives CASSVAPVGELFF.